Shown below are 32 T cell receptor beta chains from a single sample sequenced in a study of cytomegalovirus exposure and HLA in healthy donors. Vbeta (60) and Jbeta (13) primers were used in the PCR. Assay used: immunoSEQ multiplex PCR; TCRdb lists only in-frame clones, some missing. There are more than 95,000 clones in the sample; 60% to 75% occur only once, and about 4% lies in the top ten. The source material was PBMCs. The source of these receptors is a woman aged 50 to 60 in good health and CMV-seropositive.

This clone was seen a handful of times. The chain has TRBV28 and TRBJ1-6; 8 bases line up with TRBD1. The CDR3 has 16 amino acids. CDR1 and CDR2 (germline): MDHEN, SYDVKM. V was pared by 10 bases and J by 5 bases, with 13 bases of the junction left unmatched. CDR3 loop: CATHSSLTGDNSPLHF. The CDR3 DNA reads TGTGCCACCCATTCTTCTCTGACAGGGGATAATTCACCCCTCCACTTT.

The chain links TRBV15 to TRBJ2-7; maybe TRBD1 (6 bases). The V end was cut by 0 bases, the J end by 13 bases, with 16 bases between. Germline values: CDR1 LNHNV, CDR2 YYDKDF (reference sequence). The CDR3 is 13 amino acids. The DNA for the CDR3 is TGTGCCACCAGCAGAGATCCAGGACAGAGGCTATACTTC. Translated: CATSRDPGQRLYF.

This chain joins TRBV11-2 and TRBJ1-5; possible D gene TRBD1, 5 bases. The CDR3 is made up of 13 amino acids. V was clipped by 4 bases and J by 6 bases, with 10 bases between them. Germline V gene data show CDR1 as SGHAT and CDR2 as FQNNGV. The CDR3 sequence: CASSWTISQPQHF. CDR3 sequence (DNA): TGTGCCAGCAGCTGGACAATTAGTCAGCCCCAGCATTTT.

The V and J genes are TRBV28 and TRBJ2-1, with 8 bases that match TRBD1. The CDR3 has 20 residues. With V trimmed by 3 bases and J by 0 bases, 16 bases remained unmatched. CDR1 is MDHEN and CDR2 is SYDVKM in the germline V gene. CDR3 amino acids: CASSFPSGGVPISSYNEQFF. In DNA form, the CDR3 reads TGTGCCAGCAGTTTTCCCTCAGGGGGCGTGCCGATCAGCTCCTACAATGAGCAGTTCTTC.

The CDR3 nucleotides are TGCGCCAGCAGCCCCAGGGTGGATCGAGATACGCAGTATTTT. Translation gives CASSPRVDRDTQYF. The chain uses TRBV4-3 and TRBJ2-3; D is possibly TRBD1 (5 bases). CDR3 size: 14 residues. CDR1 and CDR2 (germline): LGHNA, YSLEER. Trimming removed 4 bases at V and 5 bases at J, with 13 bases between.

V is TRBV5-1 and J is TRBJ2-1; 11 bases fit TRBD2. The CDR3 totals 15 residues. After removal of 4 bases from V and 8 bases from J, the junction contained 8 bases not matched to a gene. Germline assignment: CDR1 SGHRS and CDR2 YFSETQ. CDR3 sequence: CASSRTSGGVDEQFF. DNA of the CDR3: TGCGCCAGCAGCCGAACTAGCGGGGGAGTCGATGAGCAGTTCTTC.

This clone has only a few counts. The chain is built from TRBV6-5 and TRBJ1-2, with a tentative D call TRBD1 (6 bases). The V gene's germline CDR1 is MNHEY and CDR2 SVGAGI. The CDR3 runs to 14 residues. Trimming took off 2 bases at V and 2 bases at J, with 9 bases between the two ends. The CDR3 loop is CASSYMTGNYGYTF. CDR3 DNA: TGTGCCAGCAGTTACATGACAGGAAACTATGGCTACACCTTC.

This chain connects TRBV5-1 to TRBJ2-1, with D perhaps TRBD2 (5 bases). Germline CDR1 and CDR2: SGHRS and YFSETQ. V was shortened by 1 base and J by 5 bases, with 13 bases between the two germline ends. CDR3 length equals 15 residues. The chain's CDR3 is CASSLTGLSNNEQFF. CDR3 DNA sequence: TGCGCCAGCAGCTTGACGGGATTAAGCAACAATGAGCAGTTCTTC. Using reference TRBV5-1 and TRBJ2-1 for the parts outside the CDR3, the full variable domain is KAGVTQTPRYLIKTRGQQVTLSCSPISGHRSVSWYQQTPGQGLQFLFEYFSETQRNKGNFPGRFSGRQFSNSRSEMNVSTLELGDSALYLCASSLTGLSNNEQFFGPGTRLTVL.

The chain joins TRBV7-7 to TRBJ2-7, with 7 bases fitting TRBD1. The CDR3 is 14 amino acids. The V and J ends lost 5 bases and 7 bases, in that order; junction bases with no gene match: 11. Germline-derived CDR1 and CDR2 are SSHAT and FNYEAQ (reference sequence). The CDR3 DNA sequence: TGTGCCAGCAGCCCAACCTCGACAGGGCAGGAGCAGTACTTC. This codes for CASSPTSTGQEQYF.

V is TRBV14 and J is TRBJ2-2; 7 bases map to TRBD1. The V gene's germline CDR1 is SGHDN and CDR2 FVKESK. This CDR3 has 14 residues. V shed 9 bases, J shed 4 bases, and the junction held 8 bases outside the gene matches. The CDR3 region is CASNTGEGTGELFF. The CDR3 coding sequence is TGTGCCAGTAATACAGGGGAAGGCACCGGGGAGCTGTTTTTT.

For the CDR3, the DNA is TGTGCCAGCTCACCTCCAATCCAGCATTTT. This encodes CASSPPIQHF. The V and J genes are TRBV18 and TRBJ1-5; D uncertain. Germline V CDR1 and CDR2: KGHSH, LQKENI. The V gene lost 3 bases and the J gene lost 12 bases, with 6 bases spanning the gap. This CDR3 region has 10 residues.

This chain joins TRBV6-5 and TRBJ1-2, with D tentatively TRBD1 (6 bases). Per the germline V gene, CDR1 is MNHEY and CDR2 is SVGAGI. V lost 5 bases and J lost 2, with 12 bases in between. The CDR3 runs 14 residues. CDR3 residues: CASSTGQFNYGYTF. The CDR3 DNA sequence: TGTGCCAGCAGTACGGGACAATTCAACTATGGCTACACCTTC.

The chain uses TRBV9 and TRBJ2-5; maybe TRBD1 (7 bases). CDR1 is SGDLS and CDR2 is YYNGEE in the germline V gene. CDR3 length equals 14 residues. Trimming removed 2 bases from V and 5 bases from J, with 13 bases in between. DNA of the CDR3: TGTGCCAGCAGCGTTGAGGCAGGGGGGGAGACCCAGTACTTC. It translates to CASSVEAGGETQYF. Combining the CDR3 with reference TRBV9 and TRBJ2-5 gives the whole variable domain DSGVTQTPKHLITATGQRVTLRCSPRSGDLSVYWYQQSLDQGLQFLIQYYNGEERAKGNILERFSAQQFPDLHSELNLSSLELGDSALYFCASSVEAGGETQYFGPGTRLLVL.

The rearrangement joins TRBV6-1 to TRBJ1-2, with D possibly matching TRBD1 (5 bases). Germline CDR1 is MNHNS and CDR2 is SASEGT. The CDR3 sequence is 15 residues long. Trimming removed 4 bases at V and 14 bases at J, with 26 bases between. In DNA form, the CDR3 reads TGTGCCAGCAGTGGACCAACCAGGGTTCCGTCGACTAGGACCTTC. Its protein is CASSGPTRVPSTRTF.

The chain's CDR3 is CASSAPGQGAYEQYF. CDR3 DNA sequence: TGTGCCAGCAGCGCTCCGGGACAGGGGGCTTACGAGCAGTACTTC. The rearrangement links TRBV28 to TRBJ2-7; 12 positions match TRBD1. V shed 6 bases, J shed 4 bases, and the junction held 7 bases outside the gene matches. The CDR3 has 15 residues. Germline values: CDR1 MDHEN, CDR2 SYDVKM.

The chain employs TRBV5-1 and TRBJ2-7, with D tentatively TRBD1 (6 bases). Germline lookup yields CDR1 SGHRS and CDR2 YFSETQ. V was trimmed by 0 bases and J by 5 bases, leaving 15 bases between them. The CDR3 length is 15 residues. The CDR3 DNA follows: TGCGCCAGCAGCTTGGGATGGACAGTGTCAGACGAGCAGTACTTC. As protein: CASSLGWTVSDEQYF.

The chain links TRBV29-1 to TRBJ1-2; 10 bases match TRBD1. Germline V lookup: CDR1 SQVTM, CDR2 ANQGSEA. This CDR3 has 13 amino acids. V lost 7 bases, J lost 6 bases, and 8 bases stayed unmatched. CDR3 DNA sequence: TGCAGCGCTATACGACAGGGGGCAAATGGCTACACCTTC. Amino acids: CSAIRQGANGYTF.

The chain joins TRBV7-6 to TRBJ2-7; D might be TRBD1 (5 bases). This CDR3 is built from 14 residues. Per the germline V gene, CDR1 is SGHVS and CDR2 is FNYEAQ. V lost 4 bases and J 4 bases, leaving 14 bases between the germline ends. CDR3 in amino acids: CASSSRQFPYEQYF. The CDR3 DNA follows: TGTGCCAGCAGCTCCCGACAGTTCCCTTACGAGCAGTACTTC.

The chain employs TRBV2 and TRBJ1-5; 7 positions agree with TRBD1. This CDR3 comprises 17 residues. Germline CDR1 is SNHLY and CDR2 is FYNNEI. V shed 8 bases and J 2 bases; nucleotides not matched to a gene: 15. CDR3 loop: CASRRDRGLNGNQPQHF. In nucleotides, the CDR3 is TGTGCCAGCCGGAGGGACAGAGGTCTAAATGGCAATCAGCCCCAGCATTTT.

This chain joins TRBV5-6 and TRBJ2-5, with 11 positions matching TRBD1. The V gene end was trimmed by 4 bases and the J gene end by 5 bases; junction bases not matched to a gene: 10. The germline V gene encodes CDR1 SGHDT and CDR2 YYEEEE. This CDR3 comprises 16 residues. The CDR3 here is CASSGQGAGTWETQYF. As DNA, the CDR3 is TGTGCCAGCAGCGGACAGGGGGCCGGGACTTGGGAGACCCAGTACTTC.

Remarks on this clone: One junction end does not reproduce the germline sequence, and a read error may be involved. This same CDR3 is encoded by further DNA sequences in the sample. The V and J genes are TRBV4-1 and TRBJ1-4; D ambiguous. There are 15 residues in the CDR3. Germline V gene data show CDR1 as MGHRA and CDR2 as YSYEKL. The CDR3 loop is CASSRNTATGEKLFF. CDR3 sequence (DNA): TGTGCCAGCAGCCGTAACACGGCCACGGGTGAAAAACTGTTTTTT.

V gene TRBV5-1 combines with J gene TRBJ2-3, with a possible D match to TRBD2 (6 bases). Trimming took 4 bases from V and 4 from J, leaving 13 bases between them. The CDR3 extends over 14 amino acids. Germline V gene data show CDR1 as SGHRS and CDR2 as YFSETQ. The CDR3 DNA reads TGCGCCAGCAGCATGGGACTTGAATCAGATACGCAGTATTTT. It specifies CASSMGLESDTQYF.

This clone appeared a single time. The genes are TRBV19 and TRBJ2-7, with D perhaps TRBD1 (6 bases). Germline assignment: CDR1 LNHDA and CDR2 SQIVND (reference sequence). The CDR3 extends over 13 amino acids. Between the trimmed V and J ends, which lost 5 bases and 0 bases, there was a span of 8 bases. CDR3 amino acids: CASSAGASYEQYF. CDR3 coding DNA: TGTGCCAGTAGTGCAGGGGCCTCCTACGAGCAGTACTTC.

This CDR3 is CASSLVLQGGGNEQFF. In nucleotides, the CDR3 is TGTGCCAGCAGCTTAGTTTTACAGGGGGGAGGCAATGAGCAGTTCTTC. V usage is TRBV11-2 and J usage is TRBJ2-1; 8 positions agree with TRBD1. Looked up from germline, CDR1 is SGHAT and CDR2 is FQNNGV. Unmatched junction bases numbered 8, after V lost 1 base and J lost 6 bases. The length of the CDR3 is 16 residues.

The chain recombines TRBV19 with TRBJ2-6, with a tentative D call TRBD2 (5 bases). There are 17 residues in the CDR3. Trimming shortened V by 4 bases and J by 2 bases, and 15 bases separated the two germline ends. Germline CDR1 and CDR2: LNHDA and SQIVND (reference sequence). The CDR3 loop reads CASSRTEGAAGANVLTF. CDR3 sequence (DNA): TGTGCCAGTAGTAGAACTGAGGGAGCTGCTGGGGCCAACGTCCTGACTTTC.

J is TRBJ2-1 and V is TRBV19, with TRBD1 matching over 9 bases. This CDR3 contains 13 residues. Trimming cost V 4 bases and J 8 bases; bases outside gene matches: 3. Looked up from germline, CDR1 is LNHDA and CDR2 is SQIVND (reference sequence). CDR3 loop: CASSRDRVYEQFF. In DNA form, the CDR3 reads TGTGCCAGTAGTAGGGACAGGGTTTATGAGCAGTTCTTC.

This clone was seen more than once but under ten times. The CDR3 DNA reads as TGTGCCAGCAGTTACTCAGCACGGGGAAACACCATATATTTT. Its translation is CASSYSARGNTIYF. The rearrangement links TRBV6-5 to TRBJ1-3; D ambiguous. The CDR3 runs to 14 residues. Looked up from germline, CDR1 is MNHEY and CDR2 is SVGAGI. Trimming stripped 0 bases from V and 4 bases from J, with 7 bases between.

The rearrangement uses TRBV7-8 and TRBJ1-6; 7 nucleotides match TRBD1. The CDR3 spans 16 residues. V lost 4 bases, J lost 4 bases, and 7 bases stayed unmatched. Germline V gene sequence: CDR1 SGHVS, CDR2 FQNEAQ. This chain's CDR3 is CASSSGGTAYNSPLHF. CDR3 sequence (DNA): TGTGCCAGCAGCTCCGGCGGGACAGCTTATAATTCACCCCTCCACTTT.

The chain recombines TRBV10-3 with TRBJ2-2; TRBD1 matches at 9 bases. V was clipped by 5 bases and J by 4 bases; unmatched bases: 2. The length of the CDR3 is 14 residues. Per germline, CDR1 ENHRY and CDR2 SYGVKD. In DNA, the CDR3 is TGTGCCATCAGTAAGGACAGGGGCACCGGGGAGCTGTTTTTT. Residues: CAISKDRGTGELFF.

The V gene is TRBV2, the J gene TRBJ1-4; possible D gene TRBD1, 5 bases. The germline gives CDR1 SNHLY, CDR2 FYNNEI. The V gene lost 4 bases and the J gene lost 8 bases, with 20 bases spanning the gap. This CDR3 is 16 amino acids long. CDR3 sequence (DNA): TGTGCCAGCAGTGTCCGGGTTCCCGGCGGGGCGGAAAAACTGTTTTTT. Translating it yields CASSVRVPGGAEKLFF. The entire variable domain, with the rest obtained from reference TRBV2 and TRBJ1-4, is as follows: EPEVTQTPSHQVTQMGQEVILRCVPISNHLYFYWYRQILGQKVEFLVSFYNNEISEKSEIFDDQFSVERPDGSNFTLKIRSTKLEDSAMYFCASSVRVPGGAEKLFFGSGTQLSVL.

The V gene is TRBV5-1, the J gene TRBJ1-6, with 7 positions matching TRBD1. Germline CDR1 SGHRS, CDR2 YFSETQ. The CDR3 length is 16 residues. V was pared by 6 bases and J by 7 bases, with 13 bases of the junction left unmatched. For the CDR3, the DNA is TGCGCCAGCACCCGGGACAGCGTTCGCCAGAATTCACCCCTCCACTTT. Its protein is CASTRDSVRQNSPLHF.

This sequence joins TRBV4-1 and TRBJ1-4; D call uncertain. CDR1 MGHRA and CDR2 YSYEKL come from the germline V gene. Trimming left V 1 base short and J 2 bases short, with 11 bases between. The CDR3 consists of 16 residues. The CDR3 protein is CASSQGHLLTNEKLFF. The CDR3 DNA sequence: TGCGCCAGCAGCCAAGGGCATCTCTTGACTAATGAAAAACTGTTTTTT.